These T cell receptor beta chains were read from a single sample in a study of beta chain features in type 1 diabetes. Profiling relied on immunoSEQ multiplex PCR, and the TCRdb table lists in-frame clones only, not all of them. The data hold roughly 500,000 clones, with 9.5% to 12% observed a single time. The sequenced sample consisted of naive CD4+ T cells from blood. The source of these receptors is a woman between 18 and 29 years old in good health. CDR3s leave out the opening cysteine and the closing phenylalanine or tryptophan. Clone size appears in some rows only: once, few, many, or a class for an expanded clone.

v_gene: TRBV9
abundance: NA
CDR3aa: ASSVSGTGFGYT

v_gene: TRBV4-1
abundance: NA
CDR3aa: ASSPETGLKEYGYT

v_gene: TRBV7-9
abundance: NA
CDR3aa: ASSAFSGANVLT

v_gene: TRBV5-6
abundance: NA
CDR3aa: ASHLRGLDEQY

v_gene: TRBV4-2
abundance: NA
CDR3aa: ASSLGYARSGEQY

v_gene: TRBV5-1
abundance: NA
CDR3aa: ASSFTGQETQY

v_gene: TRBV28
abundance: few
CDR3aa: ASSSLETQY

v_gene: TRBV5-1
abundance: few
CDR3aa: ASSLPDPGNTIY

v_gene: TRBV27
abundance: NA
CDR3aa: ASSLWGLAKETQY

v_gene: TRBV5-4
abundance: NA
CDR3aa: ASSSTQGADTQY

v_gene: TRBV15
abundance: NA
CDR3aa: ATSLQVQSREQY

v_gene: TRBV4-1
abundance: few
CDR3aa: ASSLPGGPRGETQY

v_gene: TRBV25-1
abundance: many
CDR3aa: ASSEATSGTDTQY

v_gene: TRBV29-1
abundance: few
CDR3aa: SVAIRRGTEQF

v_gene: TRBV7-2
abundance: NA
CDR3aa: ASSLESGRYVTQY

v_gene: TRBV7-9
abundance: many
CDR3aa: ASSFGEKTNEKLF

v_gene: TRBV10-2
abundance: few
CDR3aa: ASLRGQEYNEQF

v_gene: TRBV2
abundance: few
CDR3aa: ASSAGSYNEQF

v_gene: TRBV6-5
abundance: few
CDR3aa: ASSYEGTGELF

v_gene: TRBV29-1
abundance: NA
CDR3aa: SVAEWGAGNTEAF

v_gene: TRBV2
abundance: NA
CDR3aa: ASSDLGHPTNEQF

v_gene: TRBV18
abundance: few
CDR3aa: ASSRLDGLKNIQY

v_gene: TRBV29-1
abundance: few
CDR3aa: SVTDGPNYGYT

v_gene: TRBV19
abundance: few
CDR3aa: ASSTGLNTEAF

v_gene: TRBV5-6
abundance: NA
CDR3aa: ASLPGFAYNEQF

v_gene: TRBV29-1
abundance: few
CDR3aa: SVGQGANTEAF

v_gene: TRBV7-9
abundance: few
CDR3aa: ASSPRRDSPTKQY